A selection of T cell receptor beta chains follows, all from one sample in a study of PD-L1 blockade in urothelial cancer. Profiling relied on immunoSEQ multiplex PCR, and the TCRdb table lists in-frame clones only, not all of them. The sample holds about 120,000 clones, about 89% seen once. Sequencing was performed on PBMCs, taken around atezolizumab (anti-PD-L1) treatment. The source of these receptors is a man aged 55 to 70 with urothelial cancer. Both conserved end residues are part of each CDR3. D genes are given only for firm matches.

v_gene	j_gene	d_gene	CDR3aa	CDR3nt
TRBV5-1	TRBJ2-3	.	CASSLGGTPGTDTQYF	TGCGCCAGCAGCTTGGGAGGGACTCCTGGCACAGATACGCAGTATTTT
TRBV6-5	TRBJ2-5	.	CASLGQGGWETQYF	TGTGCCAGTTTAGGCCAGGGAGGTTGGGAGACCCAGTACTTC
TRBV6-1	TRBJ2-7	.	CASRGLSYEQYF	TGTGCCAGCAGGGGCTTGTCCTACGAGCAGTACTTC
TRBV4-1	TRBJ1-1	TRBD1	CASSQRTLGQGTNIQSTEAFF	TGCGCCAGCAGCCAACGTACTCTCGGACAGGGGACCAATATTCAGAGCACTGAAGCTTTCTTT
TRBV7-3	TRBJ2-3	TRBD2	CASSPGTSGGAPDTQYF	TGTGCCAGCAGCCCAGGGACTAGCGGGGGGGCACCCGATACGCAGTATTTT
TRBV5-3	TRBJ1-2	.	CARSRRSQYGYTF	TGTGCCAGAAGCCGACGGAGTCAATATGGCTACACCTTC
TRBV5-1	TRBJ2-3	TRBD2	CASSSAGVGTDTQYF	TGCGCCAGCAGCTCCGCGGGGGTCGGCACAGATACGCAGTATTTT
TRBV28	TRBJ2-5	TRBD1	CAGSGQEETQYF	TGTGCGGGCTCCGGACAGGAAGAGACCCAGTACTTC
TRBV5-6	TRBJ2-1	.	CASSLGAGQQFF	TGTGCCAGCAGCTTGGGGGCGGGCCAGCAGTTCTTC
TRBV28	TRBJ2-5	TRBD2	CASSLPREVETQYF	TGTGCCAGCAGTTTGCCGCGGGAGGTAGAGACCCAGTACTTC
TRBV28	TRBJ1-1	.	CATRTPPGMNTEAFF	TGTGCCACCCGCACCCCCCCGGGGATGAACACTGAAGCTTTCTTT
TRBV30	TRBJ2-2	.	CAWSINGELFF	TGTGCCTGGAGTATTAACGGGGAGCTGTTTTTT
TRBV5-1	TRBJ1-6	.	CASSLQGLNSPLHF	TGCGCCAGCAGCCTCCAGGGGTTGAATTCACCCCTCCACTTT